This entry lists 26 T cell receptor beta chains sequenced from one sample in a study of CD8 T cells in ankylosing spondylitis. The study's findings and limits: Made up of roughly 8 highly homologous variants, a TCR beta motif appeared characteristic of ankylosing spondylitis blood.

TCRdb passed the 5' RACE reads through MiXCR, listing each CDR3 protein once. In the table there are more than 500,000 distinct CDR3 sequences, roughly 5.2% of which are singletons. These receptors have no identified antigens. Sequencing was carried out using blood, either unsorted or a sorted T cell fraction (not recorded which). Receptors were obtained from a male donor with ankylosing spondylitis.

This clonotype appeared a few times. This chain links TRBV4-1 with TRBJ1-5; 8 nucleotides agree with TRBD1. This CDR3 comprises 16 residues. Losses at the gene ends were 4 bases for V and 2 bases for J; bases not matched to a gene: 7. Per the germline V gene, CDR1 is MGHRA and CDR2 is YSYEKL. This CDR3 reads CASSLRQGWGNQPQHF. The DNA of the CDR3 is TGCGCCAGCAGCCTCAGACAGGGGTGGGGCAATCAGCCCCAGCATTTT.

This clonotype was found many times. The chain employs TRBV5-1 and TRBJ2-1; 8 bases are a match to TRBD1. The germline V gene encodes CDR1 SGHRS and CDR2 YFSETQ. With 6 bases clipped from V and 1 base from J, the junction kept 6 bases outside the gene matches. This CDR3 is built from 15 residues. The CDR3 sequence is CASTPGGFSYNEQFF. CDR3 nucleotides: TGCGCCAGCACCCCAGGGGGCTTTTCCTACAATGAGCAGTTCTTC. The entire variable domain, with the rest obtained from reference TRBV5-1 and TRBJ2-1, is as follows: KAGVTQTPRYLIKTRGQQVTLSCSPISGHRSVSWYQQTPGQGLQFLFEYFSETQRNKGNFPGRFSGRQFSNSRSEMNVSTLELGDSALYLCASTPGGFSYNEQFFGPGTRLTVL.

This clonotype occurred many times. This rearrangement joins TRBV12-3 or TRBV12-4 to TRBJ1-4, with 9 bases lining up with TRBD1. Trimming at V came to 5 bases and at J to 7 bases, leaving 5 bases not matched to a gene. The CDR3 length is 14 residues. CDR3 DNA sequence: TGTGCCAGCAGTGCACAGGGGGCACGTGAAAAACTGTTTTTT. Protein: CASSAQGAREKLFF.

This clonotype has ten or more counts. CDR3 sequence: CSARTVRFQPQHF. The DNA for the CDR3 is TGCAGTGCCCGGACAGTTAGGTTTCAGCCCCAGCATTTT. This chain joins TRBV20-1 and TRBJ1-5, with D possibly matching TRBD1 (6 bases). Germline V gene lookup returns CDR1 DFQATT and CDR2 SNEGSKA (reference sequence). CDR3 length equals 13 residues. V was trimmed by 6 bases and J by 6 bases, leaving 15 bases between them.

There are many counts of this clonotype. The V and J genes are TRBV15 and TRBJ1-3; a possible D gene is TRBD1 (6 bases). In germline, CDR1 is LNHNV, CDR2 YYDKDF (reference sequence). There are 17 residues in the CDR3. V lost 3 bases to trimming and J lost 4 bases, with 19 bases between them. The CDR3 is CATSSLTGTPSGNTIYF. CDR3 DNA sequence: TGTGCCACCAGCAGTTTGACCGGGACACCTTCAGGAAACACCATATATTTT.

This clonotype was detected only a few times. V usage is TRBV18 and J usage is TRBJ1-2, with D possibly matching TRBD1 (5 bases). V shed 2 bases and J shed 8 bases, with 18 bases lying between them. CDR3 length equals 15 residues. The germline V gene has CDR1 KGHSH and CDR2 LQKENI. The CDR3 reads CASSPDTDPGRGYTF. CDR3 nucleotide sequence: TGTGCCAGCTCACCAGATACCGACCCAGGGAGAGGCTACACCTTC. Using reference TRBV18 and TRBJ1-2 for the parts outside the CDR3, the full variable domain is NAGVMQNPRHLVRRRGQEARLRCSPMKGHSHVYWYRQLPEEGLKFMVYLQKENIIDESGMPKERFSAEFPKEGPSILRIQQVVRGDSAAYFCASSPDTDPGRGYTFGSGTRLTVV.

This clonotype was found many times. V is TRBV5-1 and J is TRBJ1-1; TRBD1 is a possible D gene (5 bases). Trimming removed 4 bases at V and 6 bases at J, with 13 bases between. Germline CDR1 and CDR2: SGHRS and YFSETQ. This CDR3 contains 13 residues. CDR3 sequence: CASSPQGVSEAFF. CDR3 sequence (DNA): TGCGCCAGCAGCCCCCAGGGTGTTTCTGAAGCTTTCTTT.

The table lists this clonotype with a count of one. The V and J genes are TRBV15 and TRBJ2-3, with D perhaps matching TRBD1 (6 bases). The CDR3 is made up of 16 amino acids. V was shortened by 0 bases and J by 6 bases, with 16 bases between the two germline ends. Germline assignment: CDR1 LNHNV and CDR2 YYDKDF (reference sequence). The CDR3 here is CATSRDRARGTDTQYF. The CDR3 coding sequence is TGTGCCACCAGCAGAGATCGGGCCAGGGGTACGGATACGCAGTATTTT.

This clonotype was seen ten or more times. The rearrangement links TRBV7-2 to TRBJ2-1; D is tentatively TRBD1 or TRBD2 (5 bases each). The CDR3 runs to 15 residues. The germline V gene encodes CDR1 SGHTA and CDR2 FQGNSA. V dropped 3 bases and J dropped 7 bases, with 16 bases sitting between them. CDR3: CASSFPGRYENEQFF. For the CDR3, the DNA is TGTGCCAGCAGCTTCCCGGGACGGTACGAGAATGAGCAGTTCTTC.

At least ten counts were recorded for this clonotype. The V and J genes are TRBV7-6 and TRBJ2-3; D is unresolved. The CDR3 length is 14 residues. Trimming stripped 1 base from V and 4 bases from J, with 9 bases between. In germline, CDR1 is SGHVS, CDR2 FNYEAQ. The CDR3 region is CASSLEHLADTQYF. CDR3 in DNA: TGTGCCAGCAGCTTAGAACATTTGGCAGATACGCAGTATTTT.

CDR3 protein: CASSLKGGMGTDTQYF. The CDR3 DNA reads TGTGCCAGCAGTTTAAAGGGCGGGATGGGTACAGATACGCAGTATTTT. V and J are TRBV27 and TRBJ2-3, with D tentatively TRBD2 (6 bases). CDR1 MNHEY and CDR2 SMNVEV come from the germline V gene (reference sequence). The length of the CDR3 is 16 residues. Trimming stripped 2 bases from V and 3 bases from J, with 15 bases between.

This clonotype was seen repeatedly, ten times or more. V usage is TRBV6-1 and J usage is TRBJ1-2; no reliable D call. Germline values: CDR1 MNHNS, CDR2 SASEGT. The CDR3 extends over 13 amino acids. V gave up 7 bases and J gave up 1 base, with 10 bases separating them. The CDR3, as DNA: TGTGCCAGCACCCGAACATTTAACTATGGCTACACCTTC. Translating it yields CASTRTFNYGYTF.

This clonotype was seen at least ten times. The rearrangement links TRBV27 to TRBJ1-1; D is undetermined. This CDR3 region has 13 residues. CDR1 MNHEY and CDR2 SMNVEV come from the germline V gene (reference sequence). Trimming removed 0 bases from V and 3 bases from J, with 5 bases in between. The CDR3 sequence: CASSLSVYTEAFF. The CDR3 nucleotides are TGTGCCAGCAGTTTATCGGTCTACACTGAAGCTTTCTTT.

The V call is TRBV5-1, the J call TRBJ2-2; D is unresolved. The CDR3 covers 14 residues. V lost 1 base to trimming and J lost 6 bases, with 10 bases between them. Germline CDR1 is SGHRS and CDR2 is YFSETQ. The CDR3 region is CASSLFSSAGELFF. CDR3 bases: TGCGCCAGCAGCTTGTTCAGCTCGGCCGGGGAGCTGTTTTTT.

This clonotype was seen many times. The CDR3 nucleotides are TGCAGTGCCTCGACTAGCGGCTCCTACAATGAGCAGTTCTTC. It specifies CSASTSGSYNEQFF. The genes are TRBV20-1 and TRBJ2-1; 9 bases line up with TRBD2. CDR1 is DFQATT, CDR2 SNEGSKA, per germline (reference sequence). The CDR3 is made up of 14 amino acids. Unmatched junction bases numbered 3, after V lost 6 bases and J lost 0 bases.

This clonotype was counted many times. One end of the junction varies from germline; a read error may be responsible. The chain has TRBV5-1 and TRBJ1-5; maybe TRBD1 (6 bases). Germline V gene lookup returns CDR1 SGHRS and CDR2 YFSETQ. The CDR3 length is 15 residues. The CDR3 sequence: CASSLSGASNQPQHF. In nucleotides, the CDR3 is TGTGCCAGCAGTTTGTCGGGGGCCAGCAATCAGCCCCAGCATTTT.

At least ten counts were recorded for this clonotype. The V gene is TRBV7-2, the J gene TRBJ1-1; D remains unclear. CDR3 length equals 17 residues. The V and J ends lost 2 bases and 6 bases respectively, with 22 bases between them. The germline V gene encodes CDR1 SGHTA and CDR2 FQGNSA. CDR3 bases: TGTGCCAGCAGCTTACAACTTAAGACACACCCAAAACCTGAAGCTTTCTTT. The encoded protein is CASSLQLKTHPKPEAFF.

This clonotype was seen repeatedly, ten times or more. This chain connects TRBV4-3 to TRBJ2-7; unclear D gene. Germline-derived CDR1 and CDR2 are LGHNA and YSLEER. Trimming took 0 bases from V and 2 from J, leaving 14 bases between them. This CDR3 has 16 amino acids. CDR3 sequence: CASSQDMAGGAYEQYF. The DNA of the CDR3 is TGCGCCAGCAGCCAAGATATGGCAGGTGGGGCCTACGAGCAGTACTTC.

Ten or more counts support this clonotype. The rearrangement joins TRBV28 to TRBJ1-2, with 8 bases fitting TRBD1. Germline CDR1 reads MDHEN; CDR2 reads SYDVKM. This CDR3 has 15 residues. V lost 8 bases and J lost 4; bases outside the gene matches: 12. CDR3 nucleotides: TGTGCCAGCTCCTTCCGGGACAGGCCCTTCTATGGCTACACCTTC. It specifies CASSFRDRPFYGYTF.

J is TRBJ2-5 and V is TRBV10-1; D possibly corresponds to TRBD1 (6 bases). V lost 6 bases to trimming and J lost 2 bases, with 19 bases between them. Germline CDR1 is WNHNN and CDR2 is SYGVQD (reference sequence). The CDR3 covers 16 residues. The CDR3 DNA sequence: TGCGCCAGCAGGGGGTATGGGACACCTTCTCAAGAGACCCAGTACTTC. Protein sequence: CASRGYGTPSQETQYF.

The rearrangement links TRBV7-2 to TRBJ2-7; D uncertain. The CDR3 covers 12 residues. Germline V gene sequence: CDR1 SGHTA, CDR2 FQGNSA. V was clipped by 2 bases and J by 7 bases, with 9 bases between them. This CDR3 is CASSLIGREQYF. For the CDR3, the DNA is TGTGCCAGCAGCTTAATTGGCCGGGAGCAGTACTTC.

The V call is TRBV7-9, the J call TRBJ2-5, with D hard to call. Per the germline V gene, CDR1 is SEHNR and CDR2 is FQNEAQ (reference sequence). The germline V and J ends were trimmed by 5 bases and 4 bases, with 11 bases remaining between them. This CDR3 contains 13 residues. This CDR3 is CASSQTTLETQYF. CDR3 nucleotide sequence: TGTGCCAGCAGCCAAACTACTTTAGAGACCCAGTACTTC.

There are many counts of this clonotype. The rearrangement links TRBV6-1 to TRBJ1-5, with D hard to call. Germline CDR1 MNHNS, CDR2 SASEGT. The V end was cut by 6 bases, the J end by 3 bases, with 9 bases between. The CDR3 runs 13 residues. This CDR3 reads CASSGILNQPQHF. The CDR3 DNA sequence: TGTGCCAGCAGCGGAATCCTCAATCAGCCCCAGCATTTT.

This clonotype has at least ten counts. V and J are TRBV4-3 and TRBJ2-7; D call uncertain. Deletions cut 0 bases from V and 2 bases from J, with 8 bases between. Germline loops: CDR1 LGHNA, CDR2 YSLEER. This CDR3 comprises 14 residues. The CDR3 sequence is CASSQEIDTYEQYF. In nucleotides, the CDR3 is TGCGCCAGCAGCCAAGAAATAGATACCTACGAGCAGTACTTC.

This clonotype was picked up many times. This chain uses TRBV10-3 with TRBJ2-1; D possibly corresponds to TRBD2 (6 bases). Germline V lookup: CDR1 ENHRY, CDR2 SYGVKD. Trimming removed 8 bases from V and 1 base from J, with 15 bases in between. CDR3 size: 15 residues. In DNA form, the CDR3 reads TGTGCCATCGGGTCGGCTAGCGATTCCTACAATGAGCAGTTCTTC. This sequence encodes CAIGSASDSYNEQFF.

This clonotype was seen ten or more times. The chain has TRBV4-2 and TRBJ2-3; 9 nucleotides match TRBD2. CDR1 and CDR2 (germline): LGHNA, YNFKEQ. The trim removed 4 bases at V and 2 bases at J, leaving 13 bases unmatched. The CDR3 has 18 residues. CDR3 loop: CASSPQRGSGGSTDTQYF. As DNA, the CDR3 is TGTGCCAGCAGCCCCCAAAGGGGAAGCGGGGGGTCCACAGATACGCAGTATTTT.